Reported below is one T cell receptor (beta chain). The sample holds other DNA sequences that translate to the same CDR3. These data originate in a study of CD8+ T cells in alopecia areata. Germline V gene data show CDR1 as GTSNPN and CDR2 as SVGIG (reference sequence). V lost 0 bases and J lost 0, with 3 bases in between. This CDR3 has 13 amino acids. Described treatment: oral pan-JAK inhibitor, 5-10 mg twice daily. cDNA prepared by RNA extraction and subsequent reverse transcription served as the template for sequencing. Method: immunoSEQ multiplex PCR; TCRdb's copy keeps in-frame clones and lacks some. Seen here are under 200,000 clones, about 60% observed once, and the top ten hold more than 13%.

The clonotype comes from a human donor with alopecia areata. The chain carries TRBV30 and TRBJ1-5, with D unresolved. The source was CD4+ T cells sorted from blood, collected at week 24, from a patient treated with tofacitinib. The CDR3 reads CAWSVRSNQPQHF. CDR3 nucleotide sequence: TGTGCCTGGAGTGTACGTAGCAATCAGCCCCAGCATTTT.